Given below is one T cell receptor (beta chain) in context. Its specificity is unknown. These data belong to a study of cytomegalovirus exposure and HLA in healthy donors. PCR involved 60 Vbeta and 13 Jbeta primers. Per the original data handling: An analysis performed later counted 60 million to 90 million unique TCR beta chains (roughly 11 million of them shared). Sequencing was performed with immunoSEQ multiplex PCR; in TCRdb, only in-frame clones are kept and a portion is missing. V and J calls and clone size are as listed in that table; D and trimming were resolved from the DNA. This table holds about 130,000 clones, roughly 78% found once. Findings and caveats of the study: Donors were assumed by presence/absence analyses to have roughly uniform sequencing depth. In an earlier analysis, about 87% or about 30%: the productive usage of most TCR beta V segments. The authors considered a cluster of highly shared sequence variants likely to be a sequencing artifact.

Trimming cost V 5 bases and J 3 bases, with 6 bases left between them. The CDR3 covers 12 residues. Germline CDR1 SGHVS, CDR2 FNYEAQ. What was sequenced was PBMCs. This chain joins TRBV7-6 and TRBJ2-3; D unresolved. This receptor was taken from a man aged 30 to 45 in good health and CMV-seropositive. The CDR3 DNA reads TGTGCCAGCAGCCGCACTACAGATACGCAGTATTTT. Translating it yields CASSRTTDTQYF. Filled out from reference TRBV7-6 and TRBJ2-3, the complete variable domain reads GAGVSQSPRYKVTKRGQDVALRCDPISGHVSLYWYRQALGQGPEFLTYFNYEAQQDKSGLPNDRFSAERPEGSISTLTIQRTEQRDSAMYRCASSRTTDTQYFGPGTRLTVL.